This entry lists 8 T cell receptor beta chains sequenced from one sample in a study of blood T cell repertoires in COVID-19. Produced via immunoSEQ multiplex PCR; TCRdb's table is partial and in-frame only. The repertoire includes 160,000 or so clones, 88% of them detected once, and approximately 7% sits in the top ten. Specimen: PBMCs or T cells enriched from blood (not recorded which). These receptors all come from a woman aged 50 to 65 who had recovered from COVID-19.

This rearrangement joins TRBV19 to TRBJ2-7; 10 nucleotides agree with TRBD2. V shed 3 bases, J shed 3 bases, and the junction held 5 bases outside the gene matches. The CDR3 has 15 amino acids. Germline CDR1 is LNHDA and CDR2 is SQIVND (reference sequence). The CDR3, as DNA: TGTGCCAGTAGTATCGGTAGCGGGGGGAACTACGAGCAGTACTTC. This encodes CASSIGSGGNYEQYF.

The CDR3 sequence: CASSAGQGRNEKLFF. CDR3 sequence (DNA): TGTGCCAGCAGCGCCGGACAGGGGCGAAATGAAAAACTGTTTTTT. The V call is TRBV7-2, the J call TRBJ1-4; TRBD1 matches 9 bases. V lost 5 bases to trimming and J lost 5 bases; unmatched junction nucleotides: 6. The CDR3 spans 15 residues. Germline V gene data show CDR1 as SGHTA and CDR2 as FQGNSA.

This clone occurred once. The genes are TRBV2 and TRBJ1-3, with D tentatively TRBD1 (6 bases). V was trimmed by 5 bases and J by 0 bases, leaving 14 bases between them. Germline CDR1 is SNHLY and CDR2 is FYNNEI. This CDR3 has 16 residues. The CDR3 protein is CASSFHQGNSGNTIYF. The CDR3 nucleotides are TGTGCCAGCAGTTTTCATCAGGGGAACTCTGGAAACACCATATATTTT.

This clone was observed a single time. The rearrangement uses TRBV11-3 and TRBJ2-3; 8 bases align to TRBD2. V gave up 8 bases and J gave up 1 base; unmatched junction bases: 14. Germline CDR1 and CDR2: SGHNT and YENEEA. The CDR3 consists of 17 residues. The CDR3 sequence: CASCAGGTGGGTDTQYF. CDR3 nucleotides: TGTGCCAGCTGCGCCGGTGGAACGGGGGGGGGCACAGATACGCAGTATTTT.

The J gene is TRBJ2-5, the V gene TRBV15, with 7 bases that match TRBD2. This CDR3 is built from 15 residues. The V gene's germline CDR1 is LNHNV and CDR2 YYDKDF (reference sequence). The trim removed 3 bases at V and 0 bases at J, leaving 4 bases unmatched. The CDR3 reads CATSRTLADQETQYF. CDR3 coding DNA: TGTGCCACCAGCAGGACCCTAGCGGACCAAGAGACCCAGTACTTC.

The rearrangement links TRBV19 to TRBJ2-7; 10 bases are shared with TRBD1. The CDR3 is made up of 14 amino acids. J lost 4 bases, V lost 4 bases, and 4 bases had no gene match. Per the germline V gene, CDR1 is LNHDA and CDR2 is SQIVND (reference sequence). CDR3 DNA sequence: TGTGCCAGTAGTACAAGACAGGGGGCTTACGAGCAGTACTTC. Its protein product is CASSTRQGAYEQYF.

The rearrangement links TRBV27 to TRBJ1-1, with D possibly being TRBD1 (6 bases). The length of the CDR3 is 18 residues. Germline V gene lookup returns CDR1 MNHEY and CDR2 SMNVEV (reference sequence). Deletions cut 2 bases from V and 11 bases from J, with 30 bases between. The CDR3 DNA sequence: TGTGCCAGCAGTTTAATGGTGGGGGGGGCTCGACCGTCCGCTTTGGCTTTCTTT. It translates to CASSLMVGGARPSALAFF.

V usage is TRBV9 and J usage is TRBJ2-2; D unclear. V lost 4 bases and J 1 base, leaving 5 bases between the germline ends. Germline-derived CDR1 and CDR2 are SGDLS and YYNGEE. CDR3 size: 13 residues. The CDR3 DNA is TGTGCCAGCAGCTCACAGAACACCGGGGAGCTGTTTTTT. Amino acid sequence: CASSSQNTGELFF.